This T cell receptor (beta chain) was recorded in a study of blood T cell repertoires in COVID-19. Study-level information: Some COVID-19 samples were acute and others convalescent; all came from the United States, Italy and Spain. Sources were T cells, B-cell-depleted T cells, or PBMCs; the material itself was cDNA or gDNA.

Original processing methods: The authors estimated nucleated cell counts from reference gene primer amplification. TCRdb's table, derived via immunoSEQ multiplex PCR, lists solely in-frame clones and lacks some. D and trimming come from the DNA, and the V and J calls and clone size come from that table. The sample lists over 85,000 clones; approximately 86% were seen once. CDR3 length: 15 residues. The V gene end was trimmed by 5 bases and the J gene end by 3 bases; junction bases not matched to a gene: 9. Germline V gene data show CDR1 as MDHEN and CDR2 as SYDVKM. The rearrangement joins TRBV28 to TRBJ1-1; 7 nucleotides agree with TRBD1. This TCR was recovered from a woman older than 75 with acute or convalescent COVID-19. The specimen was peripheral blood. CDR3 DNA: TGTGCCAGCAGTGTTCTTACAGGGGTTGACACTGAAGCTTTCTTT. Protein: CASSVLTGVDTEAFF.